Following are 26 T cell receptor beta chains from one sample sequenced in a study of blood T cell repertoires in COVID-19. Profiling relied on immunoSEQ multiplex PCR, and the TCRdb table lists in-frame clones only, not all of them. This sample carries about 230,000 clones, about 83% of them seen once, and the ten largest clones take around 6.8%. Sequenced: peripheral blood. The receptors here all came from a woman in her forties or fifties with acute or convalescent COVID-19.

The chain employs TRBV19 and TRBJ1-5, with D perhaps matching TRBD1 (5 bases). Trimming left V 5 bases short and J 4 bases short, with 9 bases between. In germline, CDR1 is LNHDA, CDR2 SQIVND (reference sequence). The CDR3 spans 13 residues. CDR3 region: CASSAGQNQPQHF. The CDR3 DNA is TGTGCCAGTAGTGCCGGACAAAATCAGCCCCAGCATTTT.

The CDR3 nucleotides are TGTGCCAGTAGTCAGCTCCCGCGGACAGGGGGCTACGAGCAGTACTTC. Protein: CASSQLPRTGGYEQYF. The chain joins TRBV19 to TRBJ2-7; 10 bases map to TRBD1. The CDR3 is 16 amino acids. The ends lost 5 bases at V and 3 bases at J; junction bases unmatched: 10. Germline lookup yields CDR1 LNHDA and CDR2 SQIVND (reference sequence).

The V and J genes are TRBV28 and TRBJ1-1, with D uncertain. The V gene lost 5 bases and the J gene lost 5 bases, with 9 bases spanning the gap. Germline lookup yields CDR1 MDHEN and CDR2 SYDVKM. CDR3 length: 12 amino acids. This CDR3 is CASSPPKTEAFF. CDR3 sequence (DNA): TGTGCCAGCAGTCCCCCAAAAACTGAAGCTTTCTTT.

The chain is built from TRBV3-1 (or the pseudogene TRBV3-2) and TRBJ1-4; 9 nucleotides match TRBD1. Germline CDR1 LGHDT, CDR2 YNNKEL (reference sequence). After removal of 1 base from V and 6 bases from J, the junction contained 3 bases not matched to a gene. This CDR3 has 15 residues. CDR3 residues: CASSQGDRVDEKLFF. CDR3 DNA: TGTGCCAGCAGCCAAGGGGACAGGGTGGATGAAAAACTGTTTTTT.

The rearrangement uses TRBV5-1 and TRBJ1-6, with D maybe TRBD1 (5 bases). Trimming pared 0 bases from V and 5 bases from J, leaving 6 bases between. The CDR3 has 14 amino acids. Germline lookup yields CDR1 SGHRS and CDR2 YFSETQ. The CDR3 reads CASSLVTDNSPLHF. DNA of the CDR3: TGCGCCAGCAGCTTGGTGACAGATAATTCACCCCTCCACTTT.

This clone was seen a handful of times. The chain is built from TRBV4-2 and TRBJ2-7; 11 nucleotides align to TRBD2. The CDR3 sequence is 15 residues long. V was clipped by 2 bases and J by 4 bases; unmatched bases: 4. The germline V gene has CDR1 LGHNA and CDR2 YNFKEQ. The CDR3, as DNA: TGTGCCAGCAGCCAACTAGCGGGAGGACCATACGAGCAGTACTTC. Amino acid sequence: CASSQLAGGPYEQYF.

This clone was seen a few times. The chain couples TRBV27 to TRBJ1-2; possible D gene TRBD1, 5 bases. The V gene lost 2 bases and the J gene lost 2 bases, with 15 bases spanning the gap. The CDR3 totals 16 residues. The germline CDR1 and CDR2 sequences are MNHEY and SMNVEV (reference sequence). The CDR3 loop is CASSLDPWGGNYGYTF. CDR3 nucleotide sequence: TGTGCCAGCAGTTTAGATCCGTGGGGGGGGAACTATGGCTACACCTTC.

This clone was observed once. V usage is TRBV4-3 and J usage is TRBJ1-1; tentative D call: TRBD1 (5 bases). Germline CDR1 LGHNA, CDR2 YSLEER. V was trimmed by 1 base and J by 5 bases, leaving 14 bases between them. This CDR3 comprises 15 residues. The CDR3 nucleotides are TGCGCCAGCAGCCAAGGACAGCTTTACTCAACTGAAGCTTTCTTT. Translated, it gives CASSQGQLYSTEAFF.

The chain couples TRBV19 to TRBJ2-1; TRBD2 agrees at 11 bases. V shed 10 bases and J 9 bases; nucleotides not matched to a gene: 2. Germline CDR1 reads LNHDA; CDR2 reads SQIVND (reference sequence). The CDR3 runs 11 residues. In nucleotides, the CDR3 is TGTGCCACCGGGACTAGCGGTGAGCAGTTCTTC. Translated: CATGTSGEQFF.

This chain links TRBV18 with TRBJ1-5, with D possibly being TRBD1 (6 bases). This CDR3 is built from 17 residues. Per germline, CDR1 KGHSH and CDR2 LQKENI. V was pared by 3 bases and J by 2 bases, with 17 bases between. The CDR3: CASSPGQGRVGNQPQHF. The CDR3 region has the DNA TGTGCCAGCTCACCGGGGCAGGGGAGGGTCGGCAATCAGCCCCAGCATTTT.

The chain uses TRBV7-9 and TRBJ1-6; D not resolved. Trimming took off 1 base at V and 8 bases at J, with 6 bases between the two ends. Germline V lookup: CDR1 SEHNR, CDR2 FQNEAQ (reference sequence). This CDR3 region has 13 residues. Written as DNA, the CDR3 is TGTGCCAGCAGCTTAGGTCGAGATTCACCCCTCCACTTT. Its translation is CASSLGRDSPLHF. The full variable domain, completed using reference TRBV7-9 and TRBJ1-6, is DTGVSQNPRHKITKRGQNVTFRCDPISEHNRLYWYRQTLGQGPEFLTYFQNEAQLEKSRLLSDRFSAERPKGSFSTLEIQRTEQGDSAMYLCASSLGRDSPLHFGNGTRLTVT.

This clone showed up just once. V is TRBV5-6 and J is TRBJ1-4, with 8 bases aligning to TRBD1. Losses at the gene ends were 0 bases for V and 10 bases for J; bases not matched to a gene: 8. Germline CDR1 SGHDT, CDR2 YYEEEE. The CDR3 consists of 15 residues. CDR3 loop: CASSLGTGGLGKLFF. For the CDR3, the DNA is TGTGCCAGCAGCTTGGGCACAGGGGGTTTGGGAAAACTGTTTTTT.

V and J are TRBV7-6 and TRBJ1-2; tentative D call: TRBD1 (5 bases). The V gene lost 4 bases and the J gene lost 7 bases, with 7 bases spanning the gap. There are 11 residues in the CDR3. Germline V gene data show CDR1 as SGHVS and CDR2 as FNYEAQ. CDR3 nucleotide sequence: TGTGCCAGCAGCTCCGGGGGTGGCTACACCTTC. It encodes CASSSGGGYTF.

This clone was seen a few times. Here the CDR3 DNA reads TGTGCCAGCGGCTGGCCATTCGCTGGCTACACCTTC. The encoded protein is CASGWPFAGYTF. The chain has TRBV12-3 or TRBV12-4 and TRBJ1-2, with D uncertain. This CDR3 comprises 12 residues. Trimming removed 8 bases from V and 7 bases from J, with 14 bases in between.

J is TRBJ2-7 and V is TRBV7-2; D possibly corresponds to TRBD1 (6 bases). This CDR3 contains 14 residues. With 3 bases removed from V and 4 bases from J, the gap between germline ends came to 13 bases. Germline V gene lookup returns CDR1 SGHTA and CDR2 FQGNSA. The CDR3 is CASSFFLDRYEQYF. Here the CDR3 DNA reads TGTGCCAGCAGCTTTTTTCTTGACAGGTACGAGCAGTACTTC. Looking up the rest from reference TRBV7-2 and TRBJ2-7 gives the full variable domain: GAGVSQSPSNKVTEKGKDVELRCDPISGHTALYWYRQSLGQGLEFLIYFQGNSAPDKSGLPSDRFSAERTGGSVSTLTIQRTQQEDSAVYLCASSFFLDRYEQYFGPGTRLTVT.

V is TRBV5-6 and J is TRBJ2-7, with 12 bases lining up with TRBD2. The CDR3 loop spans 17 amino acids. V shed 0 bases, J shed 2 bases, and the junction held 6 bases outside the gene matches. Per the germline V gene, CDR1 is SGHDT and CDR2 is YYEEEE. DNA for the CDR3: TGTGCCAGCAGCTTGGATCTAGCGGGGGGGATAGCCTACGAGCAGTACTTC. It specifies CASSLDLAGGIAYEQYF.

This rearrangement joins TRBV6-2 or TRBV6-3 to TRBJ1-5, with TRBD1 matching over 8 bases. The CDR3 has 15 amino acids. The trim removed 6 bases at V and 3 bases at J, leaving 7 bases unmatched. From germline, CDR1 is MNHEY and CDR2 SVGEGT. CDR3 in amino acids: CASRYRGSDNQPQHF. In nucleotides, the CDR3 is TGTGCCAGCAGATACAGGGGGAGTGACAATCAGCCCCAGCATTTT.

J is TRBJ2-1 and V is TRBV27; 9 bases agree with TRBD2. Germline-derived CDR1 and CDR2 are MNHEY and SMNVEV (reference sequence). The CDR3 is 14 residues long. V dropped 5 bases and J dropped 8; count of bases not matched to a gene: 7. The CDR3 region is CASSPRTSDDEQFF. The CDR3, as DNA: TGTGCCAGCAGTCCCCGGACTAGCGACGATGAGCAGTTCTTC.

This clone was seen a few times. As DNA, the CDR3 is TGTGCCAGCAGTGAACCGAGTGGGGGCCAATACGGGGAGCTGTTTTTT. It yields the protein CASSEPSGGQYGELFF. The rearrangement uses TRBV2 and TRBJ2-2; D perhaps matches TRBD1 (6 bases). In germline, CDR1 is SNHLY, CDR2 FYNNEI. V shed 2 bases and J shed 7 bases, with 17 bases lying between them. This CDR3 comprises 16 residues.

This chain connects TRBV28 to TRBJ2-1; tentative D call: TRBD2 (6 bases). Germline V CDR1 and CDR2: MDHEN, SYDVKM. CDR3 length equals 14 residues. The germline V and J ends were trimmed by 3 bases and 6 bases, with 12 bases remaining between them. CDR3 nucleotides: TGTGCCAGCAGTTTCCCCCTGGGGGGCAATGAGCAGTTCTTC. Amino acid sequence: CASSFPLGGNEQFF.

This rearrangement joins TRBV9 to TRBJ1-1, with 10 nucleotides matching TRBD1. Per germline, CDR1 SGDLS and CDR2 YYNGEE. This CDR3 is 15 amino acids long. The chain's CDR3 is CAFWDRGASNTEAFF. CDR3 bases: TGTGCTTTTTGGGACAGGGGTGCCTCGAACACTGAAGCTTTCTTT.

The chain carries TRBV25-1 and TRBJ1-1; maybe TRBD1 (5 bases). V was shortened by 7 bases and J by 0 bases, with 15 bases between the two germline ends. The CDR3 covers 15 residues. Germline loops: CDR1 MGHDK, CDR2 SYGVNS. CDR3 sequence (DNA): TGTGCCAGCACAAAGACAGAGCCTCTGAACACTGAAGCTTTCTTT. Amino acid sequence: CASTKTEPLNTEAFF. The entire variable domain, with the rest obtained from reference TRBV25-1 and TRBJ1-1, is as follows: EADIYQTPRYLVIGTGKKITLECSQTMGHDKMYWYQQDPGMELHLIHYSYGVNSTEKGDLSSESTVSRIRTEHFPLTLESARPSHTSQYLCASTKTEPLNTEAFFGQGTRLTVV.

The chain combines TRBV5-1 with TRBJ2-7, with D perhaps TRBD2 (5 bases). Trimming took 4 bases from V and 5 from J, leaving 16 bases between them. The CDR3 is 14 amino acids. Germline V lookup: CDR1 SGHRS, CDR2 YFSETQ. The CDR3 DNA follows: TGCGCCAGCAGCCGCGGGCAGAGAGTCCACGAGCAGTACTTC. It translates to CASSRGQRVHEQYF.

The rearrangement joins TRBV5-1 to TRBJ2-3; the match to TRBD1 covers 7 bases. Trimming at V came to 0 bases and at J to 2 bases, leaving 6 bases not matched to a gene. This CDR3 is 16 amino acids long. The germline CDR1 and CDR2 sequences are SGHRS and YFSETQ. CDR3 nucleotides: TGCGCCAGCAGCTTGGAGGGGGCACGGGACACAGATACGCAGTATTTT. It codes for CASSLEGARDTDTQYF.

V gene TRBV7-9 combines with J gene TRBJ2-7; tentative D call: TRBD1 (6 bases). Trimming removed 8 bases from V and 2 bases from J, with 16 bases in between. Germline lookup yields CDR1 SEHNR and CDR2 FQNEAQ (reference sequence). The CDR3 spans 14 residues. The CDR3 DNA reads TGTGCCAGCCTGGTGGGGGCAGGGACCTACGAGCAGTACTTC. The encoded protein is CASLVGAGTYEQYF.

CDR3 sequence (DNA): TGTGCCAGCAGTGAATCTGGGAGGAGTGGCTACACCTTC. Translation: CASSESGRSGYTF. The genes are TRBV2 and TRBJ1-2; D unresolved. The V end lost 2 bases, the J end lost 7 bases, and 11 bases lay between the germline ends. The CDR3 totals 13 residues. Germline-derived CDR1 and CDR2 are SNHLY and FYNNEI.